The rows below give T cell receptor beta chains drawn from one sample of a study of HIV-infected patients and healthy controls. TCRdb itself ran the 5' RACE reads through MiXCR, one entry per CDR3 protein. The profile shows 15,000 to 20,000 distinct CDR3 sequences, roughly 6% of them singletons. Sequencing input: blood. Receptor source: an adult in good health. CDR3s include the opening cysteine and the closing phenylalanine or tryptophan. The D gene is left open where the match is weak. Clone size is not always given. Where it is, it says once, few, many or a class for expanded clones.

V: TRBV20-1
J: TRBJ1-1
size: many
D: TRBD1
CDR3: CSALSGQGQYTEAFF
DNA: TGCAGTGCTTTGAGCGGACAGGGGCAGTACACTGAAGCTTTCTTT

V: TRBV20-1
J: TRBJ2-1
size: many
D: TRBD2
CDR3: CSASQISSGRSYNEQFF
DNA: TGCAGTGCTAGCCAAATATCTAGCGGCCGCTCCTACAATGAGCAGTTCTTC

V: TRBV3-1
J: TRBJ1-6
size: many
D: TRBD1
CDR3: CASSPQGGDSPLHF
DNA: TGTGCCAGCAGCCCACAGGGGGGCGATTCACCCCTCCACTTT

V: TRBV5-1
J: TRBJ2-3
size: few
D: .
CDR3: CASSLGFTDTQYF
DNA: TGCGCCAGCAGCTTGGGGTTCACAGATACGCAGTATTTT

V: TRBV25-1
J: TRBJ2-5
size: many
D: TRBD1
CDR3: CASSLNRGQETQYF
DNA: TGTGCCAGCAGTCTTAACAGGGGGCAAGAGACCCAGTACTTC

V: TRBV6-6
J: TRBJ1-3
size: many
D: .
CDR3: CATLSSGNTIYF
DNA: TGTGCCACCCTGAGCTCTGGAAACACCATATATTTT

V: TRBV14
J: TRBJ1-1
size: many
D: .
CDR3: CASSQARGRYTEAFF
DNA: TGTGCCAGCAGCCAAGCCCGGGGTCGGTACACTGAAGCTTTCTTT

V: TRBV18
J: TRBJ1-2
size: medium-sized
D: .
CDR3: CASSPPSLYGYTF
DNA: TGTGCCAGCTCACCACCGTCGCTCTATGGCTACACCTTC

V: TRBV5-1
J: TRBJ1-5
size: .
D: .
CDR3: CASSLGPGNNQPQHF
DNA: TGCGCCAGCAGCTTGGGGCCAGGAAACAATCAGCCCCAGCATTTT

V: TRBV6-4
J: TRBJ2-3
size: many
D: TRBD2
CDR3: CASSEAGGTDTQYF
DNA: TGTGCCAGCAGTGAAGCGGGGGGCACAGATACGCAGTATTTT

V: TRBV5-1
J: TRBJ2-7
size: many
D: .
CDR3: CASSYRYEQYF
DNA: TGCGCCAGCAGCTACAGGTACGAGCAGTACTTC

V: TRBV5-1
J: TRBJ1-1
size: medium-sized
D: .
CDR3: CASSRNTEAFF
DNA: TGCGCCAGCAGTCGCAACACTGAAGCTTTCTTT

V: TRBV20-1
J: TRBJ2-3
size: many
D: .
CDR3: CSASDYSTDTQYF
DNA: TGCAGTGCTAGTGACTATAGCACAGATACGCAGTATTTT

V: TRBV10-3
J: TRBJ1-3
size: .
D: TRBD1
CDR3: CAISEPTQGTLRRDQNTIYF
DNA: TGTGCCATCAGTGAGCCAACACAGGGGACGCTTCGCAGGGACCAAAACACCATATATTTT

V: TRBV6-2/TRBV6-3
J: TRBJ1-5
size: many
D: .
CDR3: CASSSPRVLGNQPQHF
DNA: TGTGCCAGCAGTTCCCCCAGGGTATTGGGCAATCAGCCCCAGCATTTT

V: TRBV6-6
J: TRBJ2-5
size: .
D: TRBD2
CDR3: CASSLVAGGYETQYF
DNA: TGTGCCAGCAGCCTTGTAGCGGGGGGTTATGAGACCCAGTACTTC

V: TRBV5-1
J: TRBJ1-3
size: few
D: .
CDR3: CASSLEGSGNTIYF
DNA: TGCGCCAGCAGCTTGGAAGGCTCTGGAAACACCATATATTTT

V: TRBV3-1
J: TRBJ1-4
size: once
D: .
CDR3: CASRTTRALNEKLFF
DNA: TGTGCCAGCAGGACAACCCGGGCCCTCAATGAAAAACTGTTTTTT